This passage covers 19 T cell receptor beta chains from one sample sequenced in a study of blood T cell repertoires in COVID-19. Data came from immunoSEQ multiplex PCR; TCRdb stores just in-frame clones and leaves some out. The data hold 240,000 or so clones, with approximately 78% observed a single time. Sequencing was carried out using peripheral blood. The receptors come from a woman aged 60-75 years with active or convalescent COVID-19.

The CDR3 protein is CASSQRGQVNNGYTF. CDR3 in DNA: TGTGCCAGCAGCCAGAGAGGACAGGTGAACAATGGCTACACCTTC. J is TRBJ1-2 and V is TRBV3-1 (or the pseudogene TRBV3-2), with TRBD1 matching 7 bases. The CDR3 length is 15 residues. V lost 3 bases, J lost 6 bases, and 10 bases stayed unmatched. Germline CDR1 LGHDT, CDR2 YNNKEL (reference sequence).

The chain joins TRBV10-2 to TRBJ2-3, with 11 bases that match TRBD1. Germline CDR1 WSHSY, CDR2 SAAADI. The CDR3 loop spans 16 amino acids. The V and J ends lost 0 bases and 4 bases, in that order; junction bases with no gene match: 3. CDR3 bases: TGCGCCAGCAGTGAGTCCAGGACAGGGGGCCCAGATACGCAGTATTTT. As protein: CASSESRTGGPDTQYF.

V usage is TRBV7-7 and J usage is TRBJ2-5; tentative D call: TRBD1 (7 bases). V shed 5 bases and J shed 2 bases, with 15 bases lying between them. Looked up from germline, CDR1 is SSHAT and CDR2 is FNYEAQ (reference sequence). The CDR3 spans 15 residues. CDR3: CASSMLQGTQETQYF. As DNA, the CDR3 is TGTGCCAGCAGCATGTTACAGGGGACTCAAGAGACCCAGTACTTC. The full variable domain, in which reference TRBV7-7 and TRBJ2-5 provide the parts outside the CDR3, is GAGVSQSPRYKVTKRGQDVTLRCDPISSHATLYWYQQALGQGPEFLTYFNYEAQPDKSGLPSDRFSAERPEGSISTLTIQRTEQRDSAMYRCASSMLQGTQETQYFGPGTRLLVL.

This clone has only a few counts. The sample holds other DNA sequences that translate to the same CDR3. The chain couples TRBV11-3 to TRBJ2-2, with D possibly being TRBD1 (6 bases). Germline CDR1 SGHNT, CDR2 YENEEA. The V end was cut by 1 base, the J end by 5 bases, with 8 bases between. This CDR3 spans 14 amino acids. CDR3 sequence: CASSLGQGTGELFF. The CDR3 DNA reads as TGTGCCAGCAGCTTAGGTCAGGGGACCGGGGAGCTGTTTTTT.

This chain joins TRBV5-3 and TRBJ1-2; 10 bases agree with TRBD1. TRBV5-3 is assigned to the ORF class and has an uncertain function. CDR3 length: 17 residues. The V segment lost 4 bases and the J segment 4 bases; nucleotides outside the gene matches: 13. CDR3 coding DNA: TGTGCCAGAAGCCCCCGGACAGGGGGATTCAGAGGCTATGGCTACACCTTC. Translated: CARSPRTGGFRGYGYTF.

The chain uses TRBV7-2 and TRBJ2-2; maybe TRBD1 (6 bases). Trimming cost V 2 bases and J 1 base, with 11 bases left between them. Per germline, CDR1 SGHTA and CDR2 FQGNSA. The CDR3 extends over 16 amino acids. The CDR3 reads CASSLTRQVNTGELFF. As DNA, the CDR3 is TGTGCCAGCAGCTTAACGCGACAGGTGAACACCGGGGAGCTGTTTTTT.

The genes are TRBV11-2 and TRBJ2-2, with D perhaps TRBD2 (6 bases). Trimming removed 1 base from V and 1 base from J, with 19 bases in between. In germline, CDR1 is SGHAT, CDR2 FQNNGV. This CDR3 is built from 19 residues. CDR3 nucleotides: TGTGCCAGCAGCTTAGCCCTTAGCTACCGGAGGGGGAACACCGGGGAGCTGTTTTTT. It yields the protein CASSLALSYRRGNTGELFF.

The rearrangement links TRBV7-9 to TRBJ1-5, with 7 bases that match TRBD1. The CDR3 runs to 14 residues. CDR1 SEHNR and CDR2 FQNEAQ come from the germline V gene (reference sequence). The junction had 12 bases not matched to a gene; V was cut back by 5 bases and J by 11 bases. The CDR3 loop is CASSLGTEDRTQHF. CDR3 in DNA: TGTGCCAGCAGCCTAGGGACAGAGGATCGAACCCAGCATTTT.

This clone has a single count. The rearrangement joins TRBV6-5 to TRBJ1-1; 9 bases agree with TRBD1. Germline lookup yields CDR1 MNHEY and CDR2 SVGAGI. With 6 bases clipped from V and 1 base from J, the junction kept 6 bases outside the gene matches. This CDR3 spans 15 amino acids. The CDR3 is CASSRQGVGNTEAFF. CDR3 coding DNA: TGTGCCAGCAGCAGACAGGGGGTGGGGAACACTGAAGCTTTCTTT.

The J gene is TRBJ1-4, the V gene TRBV7-9, with D unresolved. With 5 bases removed from V and 5 bases from J, the gap between germline ends came to 15 bases. CDR3 length equals 15 residues. Germline lookup yields CDR1 SEHNR and CDR2 FQNEAQ (reference sequence). CDR3 nucleotides: TGTGCCAGCAGCCCACCGGGCGGGCCGAATGAAAAACTGTTTTTT. The encoded protein is CASSPPGGPNEKLFF.

The chain employs TRBV6-5 and TRBJ2-5; D possibly corresponds to TRBD2 (5 bases). Trimming took off 6 bases at V and 1 base at J, with 9 bases between the two ends. Germline-derived CDR1 and CDR2 are MNHEY and SVGAGI. This CDR3 has 13 amino acids. CDR3 coding DNA: TGTGCCAGCAGGGATGCGGGCCAAGAGACCCAGTACTTC. This translates into CASRDAGQETQYF.

The J gene is TRBJ1-6, the V gene TRBV28; D is possibly TRBD1 (5 bases). The V end lost 5 bases, the J end lost 11 bases, and 10 bases lay between the germline ends. CDR3 size: 12 residues. The germline V gene encodes CDR1 MDHEN and CDR2 SYDVKM. Written as DNA, the CDR3 is TGTGCCAGCAGTCTCGGGGGGGCACCCCTCCACTTT. It yields the protein CASSLGGAPLHF.

This sequence joins TRBV5-5 and TRBJ2-2; D is unclear. Trimming cost V 0 bases and J 3 bases, with 3 bases left between them. The CDR3 is 13 residues long. Germline V gene sequence: CDR1 SGHKS, CDR2 YYEKEE (reference sequence). The CDR3 coding sequence is TGTGCCAGCAGCTTGGCCTACACCGGGGAGCTGTTTTTT. Protein product: CASSLAYTGELFF.

The V and J genes are TRBV5-1 and TRBJ1-2; D is uncertain. The CDR3 extends over 15 amino acids. The V gene's germline CDR1 is SGHRS and CDR2 YFSETQ. Trimming took off 4 bases at V and 2 bases at J, with 15 bases between the two ends. The CDR3 reads CASSPEGRNNYGYTF. Written as DNA, the CDR3 is TGCGCCAGCAGCCCGGAGGGCAGGAACAACTATGGCTACACCTTC.

The rearrangement joins TRBV23-1 to TRBJ1-1, with TRBD1 matching 7 bases. TRBV23-1 is an open reading frame, and its role is uncertain. There are 14 residues in the CDR3. V trimming: 3 bases; J trimming: 1 base; junction bases outside the gene matches: 2. The CDR3 sequence: CASSQGQKNTEAFF. CDR3 coding DNA: TGCGCCAGCAGTCAGGGACAGAAGAACACTGAAGCTTTCTTT.

This CDR3 reads CASSGDRGRGYGYTF. CDR3 coding DNA: TGTGCCAGCTCAGGGGACAGGGGACGCGGCTATGGCTACACCTTC. This chain links TRBV2 with TRBJ1-2, with TRBD1 matching over 10 bases. Trimming removed 8 bases from V and 4 bases from J; junction bases left unmatched: 10. The CDR3 is 15 amino acids. Per germline, CDR1 SNHLY and CDR2 FYNNEI.

The genes are TRBV4-3 and TRBJ2-5; TRBD1 aligns across 7 bases. V shed 0 bases and J 5 bases; nucleotides not matched to a gene: 6. The CDR3 is 15 amino acids. CDR1 and CDR2 from the germline V gene are LGHNA and YSLEER. The CDR3 reads CASSQDLRGLETQYF. CDR3 DNA sequence: TGCGCCAGCAGCCAAGATTTAAGGGGGCTCGAGACCCAGTACTTC.

This clone occurred a few times. The V gene is TRBV4-1, the J gene TRBJ2-7; D gene ambiguous. Germline V gives CDR1 MGHRA, CDR2 YSYEKL. The length of the CDR3 is 14 residues. Trimming removed 4 bases at V and 8 bases at J, with 18 bases between. CDR3 in amino acids: CASSPQALHSQQYF. The CDR3 nucleotides read TGCGCCAGCAGCCCGCAGGCCCTTCATAGTCAGCAGTACTTC.

The J gene is TRBJ2-7, the V gene TRBV24-1; the match to TRBD1 covers 10 bases. The CDR3 is made up of 15 amino acids. The J segment lost 0 bases and the V segment lost 2 bases, leaving 0 bases of the junction unmatched. CDR1 is KGHDR, CDR2 SFDVKD, per germline. The CDR3 bases are TGTGCCACCAGTGATTGGACAGGGGGCTCCTACGAGCAGTACTTC. Translation: CATSDWTGGSYEQYF.